These 20 T cell receptor beta chains originate from one sample sequenced in a study of T cell repertoires in cytomegalovirus infection. From the reads, TCRdb called clonotypes with MiXCR, one entry per CDR3 protein. The sample shows about 770,000 distinct CDR3 sequences, roughly 29% of them seen only once. These receptors' antigens are unknown. The sequencing used cultured CD8+ T cells from PBMCs, collected from culture after CMV antigen stimulation. These receptors all come from a human donor in good health (CMV status not recorded). Some clones in this sample may be carry-over from other donors' samples.

The rearrangement joins TRBV2 to TRBJ1-4; 8 bases align to TRBD1. Germline V CDR1 and CDR2: SNHLY, FYNNEI. V shed 5 bases and J 4 bases; nucleotides not matched to a gene: 9. CDR3 length: 16 amino acids. In DNA, the CDR3 is TGTGCCAGCAGTCGCAGGGGGCAGGATAATAATGAAAAACTGTTTTTT. This codes for CASSRRGQDNNEKLFF.

This clonotype was observed a single time. The V and J genes are TRBV20-1 and TRBJ2-1; possible D gene TRBD2, 6 bases. The CDR3 consists of 16 residues. The germline V gene has CDR1 DFQATT and CDR2 SNEGSKA (reference sequence). V was trimmed by 6 bases and J by 4 bases, leaving 22 bases between them. This CDR3 reads CSAQTPGAGRYNEQFF. CDR3 bases: TGCAGTGCACAAACCCCCGGGGCGGGGCGATACAATGAGCAGTTCTTC.

The chain combines TRBV27 with TRBJ1-6; D possibly corresponds to TRBD1 (5 bases). There are 13 residues in the CDR3. The ends were cut back, 7 bases at V and 3 bases at J, with 7 bases in the middle. Germline CDR1 is MNHEY and CDR2 is SMNVEV (reference sequence). CDR3 sequence: CASKGDYNSPLHF. CDR3 coding DNA: TGTGCCAGCAAAGGGGACTATAATTCACCCCTCCACTTT.

There are a few counts of this clonotype. V usage is TRBV11-2 and J usage is TRBJ2-3; D is ambiguous. Germline CDR1 reads SGHAT; CDR2 reads FQNNGV. The CDR3 covers 15 residues. V was clipped by 5 bases and J by 2 bases, with 14 bases between them. The CDR3 bases are TGTGCCAGCAGCCCCCCGTTTGGGGACACAGATACGCAGTATTTT. It specifies CASSPPFGDTDTQYF.

This clonotype was detected many times. The rearrangement uses TRBV19 and TRBJ1-5, with 8 bases matching TRBD1. This CDR3 is built from 16 residues. Trimming removed 1 base from V and 6 bases from J; junction bases left unmatched: 8. Germline lookup yields CDR1 LNHDA and CDR2 SQIVND (reference sequence). CDR3 amino acids: CASSIAGDRPGQPQHF. The DNA of the CDR3 is TGTGCCAGTAGTATAGCCGGGGACAGGCCCGGTCAGCCCCAGCATTTT.

This clonotype occurred a few times. This chain uses TRBV6-2 or TRBV6-3 with TRBJ1-5; weak D call: TRBD1 (6 bases). Between the trimmed V and J ends, which lost 1 base and 0 bases, there was a span of 10 bases. The CDR3 totals 16 residues. Looked up from germline, CDR1 is MNHEY and CDR2 is SVGEGT. CDR3 sequence reads: CASSYWDTDSNQPQHF. CDR3 bases: TGTGCCAGCAGTTACTGGGACACCGATAGCAATCAGCCCCAGCATTTT.

At least ten counts were recorded for this clonotype. The J gene is TRBJ1-2, the V gene TRBV7-6; possibly TRBD1 for D (5 bases). Deletions cut 5 bases from V and 2 bases from J, with 9 bases between. The CDR3 runs to 13 residues. Germline CDR1 and CDR2: SGHVS and FNYEAQ. CDR3 bases: TGTGCCAGCAGCAACCGACAGAACTATGGCTACACCTTC. This codes for CASSNRQNYGYTF.

This clonotype turned up a few times. The chain couples TRBV7-6 to TRBJ2-7, with D possibly TRBD2 on 5 matching bases. Germline CDR1 SGHVS, CDR2 FNYEAQ. The germline V and J ends were trimmed by 1 base and 3 bases, with 16 bases remaining between them. CDR3 length: 16 amino acids. CDR3 protein: CASSLVPSTGDYEQYF. Written as DNA, the CDR3 is TGTGCCAGCAGCTTAGTTCCGAGTACCGGGGACTACGAGCAGTACTTC.

This chain links TRBV4-1 with TRBJ1-2, with D unresolved. The CDR3 totals 14 residues. Germline-derived CDR1 and CDR2 are MGHRA and YSYEKL. Trimming pared 4 bases from V and 5 bases from J, leaving 14 bases between. The CDR3 DNA follows: TGCGCCAGCAGCCCCCAGCGCGGGTGGTATGGCTACACCTTC. Translating gives CASSPQRGWYGYTF.

The table lists this clonotype with a few counts. The chain carries TRBV7-9 and TRBJ1-1; the D is unclear. The CDR3 contains 12 residues. In germline, CDR1 is SEHNR, CDR2 FQNEAQ (reference sequence). V lost 7 bases, J lost 7 bases, and 13 bases lay in between. This CDR3 is CASTLGRVEAFF. CDR3 nucleotides: TGTGCCAGCACCCTAGGAAGGGTTGAAGCTTTCTTT. The full variable domain, with the rest looked up from reference TRBV7-9 and TRBJ1-1, is DTGVSQNPRHKITKRGQNVTFRCDPISEHNRLYWYRQTLGQGPEFLTYFQNEAQLEKSRLLSDRFSAERPKGSFSTLEIQRTEQGDSAMYLCASTLGRVEAFFGQGTRLTVV.

This rearrangement joins TRBV4-3 to TRBJ2-5; perhaps TRBD2 as D (5 bases). Germline assignment: CDR1 LGHNA and CDR2 YSLEER. The CDR3 is made up of 16 amino acids. V lost 0 bases and J 4 bases, leaving 15 bases between the germline ends. The CDR3 DNA reads as TGCGCCAGCAGCCAAGATCGGTACGGGATTCGAGAGACCCAGTACTTC. Protein sequence: CASSQDRYGIRETQYF.

For the CDR3, the DNA is TGTGCCAGCAGTTTTTGGGGGCGCCGAGAGACCCAGTACTTC. Translation: CASSFWGRRETQYF. The chain recombines TRBV27 with TRBJ2-5, with D tentatively TRBD1 (6 bases). CDR3 length: 14 residues. Trimming removed 3 bases from V and 4 bases from J, with 12 bases in between. The germline CDR1 and CDR2 sequences are MNHEY and SMNVEV (reference sequence).

In this sample, this clonotype turned up once. In nucleotides, the CDR3 is TGTGCCAGCAGCTTCTTCACGTATAGGGAGGAGACCCAGTACTTC. As protein: CASSFFTYREETQYF. The genes are TRBV5-5 and TRBJ2-5; D perhaps matches TRBD2 (5 bases). Deletions cut 2 bases from V and 5 bases from J, with 16 bases between. Germline assignment: CDR1 SGHKS and CDR2 YYEKEE (reference sequence). The CDR3 has 15 residues.

The V call is TRBV4-2, the J call TRBJ1-4; TRBD1 agrees at 7 bases. This CDR3 has 15 amino acids. CDR1 LGHNA and CDR2 YNFKEQ come from the germline V gene. J gave up 3 bases and V 4 bases, and 5 bases lay outside the gene matches. CDR3 loop: CASSPVTGANEKLFF. The DNA for the CDR3 is TGTGCCAGCAGCCCTGTAACAGGGGCTAATGAAAAACTGTTTTTT.

This clonotype was detected once. This chain links TRBV7-6 with TRBJ2-7, with D possibly matching TRBD1 (6 bases). CDR3 length: 14 amino acids. Germline V lookup: CDR1 SGHVS, CDR2 FNYEAQ. The V end was cut by 6 bases, the J end by 2 bases, with 14 bases between. CDR3 loop: CASSAGAPTYEQYF. For the CDR3, the DNA is TGTGCCAGCAGTGCAGGGGCACCTACCTACGAGCAGTACTTC.

This clonotype came up many times. The V and J genes are TRBV6-5 and TRBJ1-6; TRBD1 matches 7 bases. Germline loops: CDR1 MNHEY, CDR2 SVGAGI. V trimming: 5 bases; J trimming: 7 bases; junction bases outside the gene matches: 5. The CDR3 totals 14 residues. The CDR3 region is CASSTGTANSPLHF. The CDR3 nucleotides are TGTGCCAGCAGTACCGGGACAGCAAATTCACCCCTCCACTTT.

The V and J genes are TRBV4-3 and TRBJ1-1; no clear D. Germline-derived CDR1 and CDR2 are LGHNA and YSLEER. The CDR3 extends over 16 amino acids. Trimming left V 1 base short and J 1 base short, with 13 bases between. The CDR3 loop is CASSQVEGRPNTEAFF. The CDR3 coding sequence is TGCGCCAGCAGCCAAGTGGAGGGCAGGCCGAACACTGAAGCTTTCTTT.

This clonotype was found a few times. The chain recombines TRBV13 with TRBJ2-7; D uncertain. Between the trimmed V and J ends, which lost 0 bases and 7 bases, there was a span of 16 bases. CDR3 length equals 15 residues. Germline CDR1 is PRHDT and CDR2 is FYEKMQ (reference sequence). This chain's CDR3 is CASSLGGLPLVEQYF. CDR3 coding DNA: TGTGCCAGCAGCTTAGGGGGGTTACCTTTAGTGGAGCAGTACTTC. The full variable domain, its missing parts supplied by reference TRBV13 and TRBJ2-7, is AAGVIQSPRHLIKEKRETATLKCYPIPRHDTVYWYQQGPGQDPQFLISFYEKMQSDKGSIPDRFSAQQFSDYHSELNMSSLELGDSALYFCASSLGGLPLVEQYFGPGTRLTVT.

Only one count was recorded for this clonotype. This chain links TRBV6-6 with TRBJ2-2; TRBD1 agrees at 8 bases. The CDR3 runs 13 residues. Germline values: CDR1 MNHNY, CDR2 SVGAGI (reference sequence). V lost 7 bases and J lost 5; bases outside the gene matches: 3. CDR3 region: CASIHRGTGELFF. CDR3 bases: TGTGCCAGCATTCACAGGGGGACCGGGGAGCTGTTTTTT.

This clonotype was detected only a few times. J is TRBJ1-1 and V is TRBV7-6; a weak D match, TRBD1 (6 bases). The CDR3 consists of 16 residues. V was clipped by 3 bases and J by 4 bases, with 18 bases between them. Germline V gives CDR1 SGHVS, CDR2 FNYEAQ. The CDR3 nucleotides are TGTGCCAGCAGCTTCTCTAGGACAGAACTGGGCACTGAAGCTTTCTTT. Translated, it gives CASSFSRTELGTEAFF.